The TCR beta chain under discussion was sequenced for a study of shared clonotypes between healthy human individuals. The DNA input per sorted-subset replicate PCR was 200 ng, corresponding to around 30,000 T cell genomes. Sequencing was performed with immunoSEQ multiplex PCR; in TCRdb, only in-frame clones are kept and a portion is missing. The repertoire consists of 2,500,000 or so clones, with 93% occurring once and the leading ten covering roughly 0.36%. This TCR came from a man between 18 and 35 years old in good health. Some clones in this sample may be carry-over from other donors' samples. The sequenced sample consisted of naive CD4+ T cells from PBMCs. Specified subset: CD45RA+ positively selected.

The CDR3 DNA reads as TGTGCCAGCAGCTTGGCGACCCGATCAAGCACAGATACGCAGTATTTT. This encodes CASSLATRSSTDTQYF. The rearrangement uses TRBV5-4 and TRBJ2-3; D is undetermined. There are 16 residues in the CDR3. V lost 0 bases to trimming and J lost 0 bases, with 11 bases between them. CDR1 and CDR2 (germline): SGHNT, YYREEE (reference sequence).